One and the same sample provided the 14 T cell receptor beta chains below, sequenced in a study of T-cell reconstitution after alpha-beta-depleted transplantation in children (dated by TCRdb to 2016 to 2018). To prepare the library, PCR was applied. TCRdb records Illumina HiSeq 2500 as the sequencer. To normalize quantification of the TCRbeta repertoire, the TCR libraries were built with molecular barcoding that relied on unique molecular identifiers. TCRdb handled the public reads itself, with Q25 trimming in fastp and clone calling in MiXCR, and kept productive beta chains. Rows are combined by CDR3 protein, so each entry shows the most common genes and DNA. The sample records some 520,000 distinct CDR3 sequences, approximately 30% of which are singletons. The ten largest clonotypes hold under 3% of the sample. Specimen: PBMCs from the stem cell graft donor, collected from the stem cell graft. Receptors were obtained from a human donor who donated a stem cell graft to a child with aplastic anemia.

V usage is TRBV9 and J usage is TRBJ2-1, with D possibly matching TRBD2 (7 bases). V lost 2 bases, J lost 1 base, and 19 bases lay in between. There are 18 residues in the CDR3. Per germline, CDR1 SGDLS and CDR2 YYNGEE. The CDR3 protein is CASSVGGLAVRSYNEQFF. The CDR3 DNA follows: TGTGCCAGCAGCGTGGGGGGGCTAGCGGTGAGGTCCTACAATGAGCAGTTCTTC. Complete variable domain (other parts from reference TRBV9 and TRBJ2-1): DSGVTQTPKHLITATGQRVTLRCSPRSGDLSVYWYQQSLDQGLQFLIQYYNGEERAKGNILERFSAQQFPDLHSELNLSSLELGDSALYFCASSVGGLAVRSYNEQFFGPGTRLTVL.

J is TRBJ1-6 and V is TRBV19; D is uncertain. This CDR3 has 15 amino acids. Germline lookup yields CDR1 LNHDA and CDR2 SQIVND (reference sequence). Trimming took 5 bases from V and 11 from J, leaving 19 bases between them. The DNA of the CDR3 is TGTGCCAGTAGTGTCGGACTGAGCCTAGGAGCACCCCTCCACTTT. This codes for CASSVGLSLGAPLHF. The variable domain in full, with the rest retrieved from reference TRBV19 and TRBJ1-6, is DGGITQSPKYLFRKEGQNVTLSCEQNLNHDAMYWYRQDPGQGLRLIYYSQIVNDFQKGDIAEGYSVSREKKESFPLTVTSAQKNPTAFYLCASSVGLSLGAPLHFGNGTRLTVT.

This clonotype has a handful of counts. The rearrangement uses TRBV5-1 and TRBJ2-3; 7 nucleotides line up with TRBD2. The CDR3 contains 14 residues. Germline-derived CDR1 and CDR2 are SGHRS and YFSETQ. J lost 2 bases, V lost 3 bases, and 3 bases had no gene match. CDR3 sequence (DNA): TGCGCCAGCAGCTGGGACTACACCACAGATACGCAGTATTTT. This translates into CASSWDYTTDTQYF. The whole variable domain, remainder taken from reference TRBV5-1 and TRBJ2-3, is KAGVTQTPRYLIKTRGQQVTLSCSPISGHRSVSWYQQTPGQGLQFLFEYFSETQRNKGNFPGRFSGRQFSNSRSEMNVSTLELGDSALYLCASSWDYTTDTQYFGPGTRLTVL.

The gene calls are TRBV19 and TRBJ1-1; 8 bases are shared with TRBD1. Germline V gene lookup returns CDR1 LNHDA and CDR2 SQIVND (reference sequence). The length of the CDR3 is 15 residues. V was clipped by 9 bases and J by 5 bases; unmatched bases: 14. CDR3 in amino acids: CASPSKTGARTEAFF. The CDR3 coding sequence is TGTGCCAGCCCTTCCAAGACAGGGGCGCGTACTGAAGCTTTCTTT.

This chain uses TRBV6-2 or TRBV6-3 with TRBJ2-1, with 8 bases fitting TRBD2. With V trimmed by 2 bases and J by 0 bases, 12 bases remained unmatched. The CDR3 is 19 amino acids. Germline V gene data show CDR1 as MNHEY and CDR2 as SVGEGT. In DNA, the CDR3 is TGTGCCAGCAGTTACCCCCTGGATAGCGGGAAGAGCTCCTACAATGAGCAGTTCTTC. Amino acid sequence: CASSYPLDSGKSSYNEQFF.

CDR3 amino acids: CASSYSAQTYNEQFF. The CDR3 nucleotides are TGTGCCAGCAGTTACTCAGCACAAACCTACAATGAGCAGTTCTTC. The rearrangement uses TRBV6-5 and TRBJ2-1; D not certain. This CDR3 is 15 amino acids long. The germline V gene has CDR1 MNHEY and CDR2 SVGAGI. The germline V and J ends were trimmed by 0 bases and 2 bases, with 8 bases remaining between them.

V gene TRBV15 combines with J gene TRBJ2-7; 10 bases fit TRBD2. The V segment lost 0 bases and the J segment 6 bases; nucleotides outside the gene matches: 5. Germline V gene lookup returns CDR1 LNHNV and CDR2 YYDKDF (reference sequence). This CDR3 region has 15 residues. CDR3 protein: CATSRDLAGASEQYF. CDR3 sequence (DNA): TGTGCCACCAGCAGAGACCTAGCGGGAGCCTCCGAGCAGTACTTC. Filled out from reference TRBV15 and TRBJ2-7, the complete variable domain reads DAMVIQNPRYQVTQFGKPVTLSCSQTLNHNVMYWYQQKSSQAPKLLFHYYDKDFNNEADTPDNFQSRRPNTSFCFLDIRSPGLGDTAMYLCATSRDLAGASEQYFGPGTRLTVT.

This clonotype was seen just once. This chain joins TRBV25-1 and TRBJ1-2, with D maybe TRBD1 (5 bases). Germline lookup yields CDR1 MGHDK and CDR2 SYGVNS. V lost 0 bases to trimming and J lost 5 bases, with 7 bases between them. The CDR3 has 13 amino acids. CDR3 coding DNA: TGTGCCAGCAGTGAATATACAGGATATGGCTACACCTTC. It is translated as CASSEYTGYGYTF.

The chain couples TRBV12-3 or TRBV12-4 to TRBJ2-1, with TRBD1 matching 11 bases. CDR3 length: 16 amino acids. Trimming took 6 bases from V and 8 from J; bases not matched to a gene: 12. CDR3 sequence reads: CASSPPPDRGQDEQFF. The CDR3 DNA is TGTGCCAGCAGCCCCCCTCCGGACAGGGGGCAGGATGAGCAGTTCTTC.

The sample holds a few counts of this clonotype. The genes are TRBV20-1 and TRBJ2-2; TRBD1 is a possible D gene (6 bases). Looked up from germline, CDR1 is DFQATT and CDR2 is SNEGSKA (reference sequence). The CDR3 spans 15 residues. Between the trimmed V and J ends, which lost 7 bases and 5 bases, there was a span of 20 bases. The CDR3 sequence is CSGSPIQGGTGELFF. DNA of the CDR3: TGCAGTGGAAGTCCTATACAGGGTGGAACCGGGGAGCTGTTTTTT.

A few counts support this clonotype. This chain links TRBV29-1 with TRBJ1-2; weak D call: TRBD1 (5 bases). Germline CDR1 reads SQVTM; CDR2 reads ANQGSEA. Trimming cost V 4 bases and J 8 bases, with 11 bases left between them. The CDR3 has 11 residues. CDR3 coding DNA: TGCAGCGTTGTTTGGGGGGAAGGCTACACCTTC. Translation gives CSVVWGEGYTF.

This clonotype has a handful of counts. The chain recombines TRBV12-3 or TRBV12-4 with TRBJ2-1, with 14 nucleotides matching TRBD2. This CDR3 region has 15 residues. After removal of 6 bases from V and 10 bases from J, the junction contained 8 bases not matched to a gene. The CDR3 DNA is TGTGCCAGCAGCTCCGAGGGACTAGCGGGAGTAGAGCAGTTCTTC. As protein: CASSSEGLAGVEQFF.

The chain links TRBV24-1 to TRBJ1-2; 7 positions agree with TRBD1. Trimming took 7 bases from V and 6 from J; bases not matched to a gene: 19. Per germline, CDR1 KGHDR and CDR2 SFDVKD. The CDR3 length is 17 residues. The chain's CDR3 is CATRLIKGQAVPHGYTF. The CDR3 nucleotides read TGTGCCACCAGGCTGATAAAAGGACAGGCAGTACCCCATGGCTACACCTTC.

V and J are TRBV12-3 or TRBV12-4 and TRBJ2-1; 7 bases match TRBD2. V shed 4 bases, J shed 0 bases, and the junction held 9 bases outside the gene matches. The CDR3 has 17 residues. The CDR3 DNA follows: TGTGCCAGCAGTTCTAGCCCGGGAGGAAGCTCCTACAATGAGCAGTTCTTC. Residues: CASSSSPGGSSYNEQFF.